The 29 T cell receptor beta chains listed next were all sequenced from one sample in a study of T cells in Graves' hyperthyroidism and ophthalmopathy (dated by TCRdb to between 2018 and 2021). Libraries were constructed by multiplex PCR. TCRdb lists the instrument as Illumina HiSeq 2000. Amplification of TCR beta CDR3 regions was carried out from RNA transcripts. For the first round of RT-PCR on the TCR CDR3, the HTBI primer set was used together with the Qiagen OneStep RT-PCR kit. Using fastp at Q25 and MiXCR, TCRdb reprocessed the public reads and kept productive beta chains. Merged by CDR3 protein, the rows form single entries marked with the most common genes and DNA. Here the sample has 660,000 or so distinct CDR3 sequences; around 21% occur a single time. Around a third of the sample belongs to the ten largest clones. Sequenced sample: blood. All receptors derive from a man aged 25 to 40 with Graves' ophthalmopathy.

This clonotype has more than one count but fewer than ten. The gene calls are TRBV25-1 and TRBJ1-5, with D perhaps TRBD1 (6 bases). V lost 2 bases and J 4 bases, leaving 12 bases between the germline ends. Germline CDR1 is MGHDK and CDR2 is SYGVNS. The CDR3 is 15 residues long. CDR3 in amino acids: CASSEGGQGNQPQHF. The CDR3 DNA is TGTGCCAGCAGTGAAGGTGGGCAGGGGAATCAGCCCCAGCATTTT.

This clonotype has more than one count but fewer than ten. J is TRBJ1-2 and V is TRBV12-3 or TRBV12-4, with 7 bases identical to TRBD1. With V trimmed by 5 bases and J by 7 bases, 7 bases remained unmatched. CDR3 length equals 13 residues. CDR3 sequence: CASSTGTAFGYTF. CDR3 coding DNA: TGTGCCAGCAGTACCGGGACAGCCTTTGGCTACACCTTC.

In this sample, this clonotype turned up many times. The chain recombines TRBV5-1 with TRBJ2-7; 9 positions match TRBD2. CDR3 length: 14 amino acids. CDR1 SGHRS and CDR2 YFSETQ come from the germline V gene. The junction had 6 bases not matched to a gene; V was cut back by 4 bases and J by 4 bases. The DNA for the CDR3 is TGCGCCAGCAGCGCGACTAGCGGAGGTTACGAGCAGTACTTC. This encodes CASSATSGGYEQYF.

J is TRBJ2-7 and V is TRBV12-3 or TRBV12-4; no clear D gene. CDR3 length: 12 residues. The V end was cut by 2 bases, the J end by 5 bases, with 7 bases between. In DNA, the CDR3 is TGTGCCAGCAGTTTAAAGGGAAACGAGCAGTACTTC. Amino acids: CASSLKGNEQYF.

V is TRBV30 and J is TRBJ2-1; D may correspond to TRBD1 or TRBD2 (7 bases each). Germline loops: CDR1 GTSNPN, CDR2 SVGIG (reference sequence). This CDR3 comprises 13 residues. Deletions cut 3 bases from V and 8 bases from J, with 14 bases between. The CDR3 DNA reads as TGTGCCTGGAGCAGGGGGGGGGGCTATGAGCAGTTCTTC. Its translation: CAWSRGGGYEQFF.

This clonotype was observed a few times. This chain joins TRBV11-2 and TRBJ2-1; tentative D call: TRBD2 (5 bases). Germline CDR1 reads SGHAT; CDR2 reads FQNNGV. Deletions cut 5 bases from V and 6 bases from J, with 17 bases between. The CDR3 extends over 15 amino acids. Here the CDR3 reads CASSLSGSLINEQFF. As DNA, the CDR3 is TGTGCCAGCAGCCTTTCGGGATCCCTTATCAATGAGCAGTTCTTC.

With regard to this clonotype: Possible read error: a much larger clone is one base away. The rearrangement links TRBV28 to TRBJ1-1, with D unresolved. CDR1 is MDHEN and CDR2 is SYDVKM in the germline V gene. The CDR3 spans 13 residues. The CDR3 sequence: CASSRGDAVEASF. The DNA for the CDR3 is TGTGCCAGCAGCCGAGGAGATGCAGTTGAAGCTTCCTTT.

V is TRBV27 and J is TRBJ1-5, with 9 positions matching TRBD1. Germline lookup yields CDR1 MNHEY and CDR2 SMNVEV (reference sequence). CDR3 size: 15 residues. V lost 3 bases, J lost 6 bases, and 6 bases stayed unmatched. The CDR3 DNA sequence: TGTGCCAGCAGTTTCGGGACAGGGTGGGGTCAGCCCCAGCATTTT. It codes for CASSFGTGWGQPQHF.

This chain connects TRBV27 to TRBJ1-2; tentative D call: TRBD1 (6 bases). The germline V gene has CDR1 MNHEY and CDR2 SMNVEV (reference sequence). V was pared by 6 bases and J by 4 bases, with 12 bases between. This CDR3 has 13 amino acids. The CDR3 loop reads CASRAGTIYGYTF. The CDR3 region has the DNA TGTGCCAGCAGGGCCGGGACAATCTATGGCTACACCTTC.

This clonotype has a single count. V and J are TRBV30 and TRBJ2-7; possible D gene TRBD1, 5 bases. The CDR3 has 12 amino acids. The ends were cut back, 4 bases at V and 3 bases at J, with 10 bases in the middle. CDR1 GTSNPN and CDR2 SVGIG come from the germline V gene (reference sequence). Here the CDR3 DNA reads TGTGCCTGGACAGGACAAAACTACGAGCAGTACTTC. Protein product: CAWTGQNYEQYF.

The chain has TRBV3-2 and TRBJ1-5. TRBV3-2 is given as a pseudogene. The CDR3 sequence is 15 residues long. The CDR3 DNA sequence: TGTGCCAGCAGCCAAGAGTGGGTAATCAATCAGCCCCAGCATTTT. Translated: CASSQEWVINQPQHF.

This clonotype was observed many times. V and J are TRBV30 and TRBJ1-1; 7 nucleotides agree with TRBD1. Germline V gene lookup returns CDR1 GTSNPN and CDR2 SVGIG (reference sequence). This CDR3 spans 16 amino acids. V lost 4 bases to trimming and J lost 2 bases; unmatched junction nucleotides: 13. The CDR3 protein is CAWNIKTGTANTEAFF. In DNA form, the CDR3 reads TGTGCCTGGAACATCAAGACCGGGACAGCCAACACTGAAGCTTTCTTT.

This clonotype was found many times. This chain connects TRBV30 to TRBJ2-3; tentative D call: TRBD2 (5 bases). V lost 2 bases and J lost 6, with 15 bases in between. Germline CDR1 and CDR2: GTSNPN and SVGIG (reference sequence). CDR3 length equals 14 residues. This CDR3 reads CAWSPSSKADTQYF. Here the CDR3 DNA reads TGTGCCTGGAGTCCTAGCAGCAAGGCGGATACGCAGTATTTT.

This clonotype was seen more than once but under ten times. This chain uses TRBV19 with TRBJ2-1; unclear D gene. The germline CDR1 and CDR2 sequences are LNHDA and SQIVND (reference sequence). Trimming stripped 3 bases from V and 6 bases from J, with 9 bases between. The length of the CDR3 is 13 residues. This CDR3 reads CASSIEEPNEQFF. CDR3 nucleotide sequence: TGTGCCAGTAGTATCGAGGAACCCAATGAGCAGTTCTTC.

This clonotype was counted only a few times. J is TRBJ2-3 and V is TRBV12-3 or TRBV12-4, with D unclear. The CDR3 spans 14 residues. V lost 5 bases and J lost 2, with 11 bases in between. The CDR3, as DNA: TGTGCCAGCAGTCTTGAGCGTTACACAGATACGCAGTATTTT. Its protein is CASSLERYTDTQYF.

This clonotype was seen many times. The V call is TRBV20-1, the J call TRBJ1-1; D ambiguous. The germline V gene encodes CDR1 DFQATT and CDR2 SNEGSKA (reference sequence). This CDR3 region has 12 residues. Between the trimmed V and J ends, which lost 7 bases and 4 bases, there was a span of 13 bases. The CDR3 DNA reads as TGCAGTGATCGAGGGCGCGGCACTGAAGCTTTCTTT. Amino acids: CSDRGRGTEAFF.

The chain recombines TRBV15 with TRBJ2-1; 8 bases are shared with TRBD2. This CDR3 contains 15 residues. J gave up 0 bases and V 4 bases, and 2 bases lay outside the gene matches. Per germline, CDR1 LNHNV and CDR2 YYDKDF (reference sequence). Here the CDR3 reads CATSKLAASYNEQFF. In DNA form, the CDR3 reads TGTGCCACCAGCAAACTAGCGGCCTCCTACAATGAGCAGTTCTTC.

This clonotype appeared a few times. The chain combines TRBV5-1 with TRBJ2-1; the match to TRBD1 covers 10 bases. The CDR3 length is 16 residues. The ends lost 2 bases at V and 5 bases at J; junction bases unmatched: 7. Per the germline V gene, CDR1 is SGHRS and CDR2 is YFSETQ. The CDR3 region has the DNA TGCGCCAGCAGCTTCCCGCGGGGGACAGGGGACAATGAGCAGTTCTTC. It codes for CASSFPRGTGDNEQFF.

This clonotype was observed at least ten times. This chain connects TRBV6-2 or TRBV6-3 to TRBJ2-7; D may be TRBD2 (5 bases). The germline gives CDR1 MNHEY, CDR2 SVGEGT. Trimming pared 2 bases from V and 7 bases from J, leaving 9 bases between. The CDR3 totals 12 residues. The CDR3 coding sequence is TGTGCCAGCAGTTACGTAGGCGGGGAGCAGTACTTC. Amino acids: CASSYVGGEQYF.

The rearrangement joins TRBV27 to TRBJ2-2; D not certain. V lost 6 bases, J lost 6 bases, and 11 bases lay in between. Germline V gene lookup returns CDR1 MNHEY and CDR2 SMNVEV (reference sequence). This CDR3 is 13 amino acids long. This CDR3 reads CASRGWVAGELFF. CDR3 nucleotides: TGTGCCAGCAGGGGGTGGGTCGCCGGGGAGCTGTTTTTT.

The table lists this clonotype with many counts. The gene calls are TRBV6-2 or TRBV6-3 and TRBJ2-5; D ambiguous. V lost 2 bases and J lost 6, with 16 bases in between. The germline gives CDR1 MNHEY, CDR2 SVGEGT. CDR3 length: 15 residues. The CDR3 reads CASSYESMGYQTQYF. In DNA form, the CDR3 reads TGTGCCAGCAGTTACGAATCAATGGGCTATCAGACCCAGTACTTC.

This clonotype was detected a few times. The V gene is TRBV29-1, the J gene TRBJ2-3, with TRBD2 identical over 11 bases. Germline values: CDR1 SQVTM, CDR2 ANQGSEA. The J segment lost 5 bases and the V segment lost 7 bases, leaving 5 bases of the junction unmatched. The CDR3 has 13 residues. CDR3 sequence reads: CSGSGRAIDTQYF. DNA of the CDR3: TGCAGCGGTAGCGGGAGGGCCATAGATACGCAGTATTTT.

This clonotype was observed many times. The chain couples TRBV2 to TRBJ2-7; possible D gene TRBD1, 5 bases. Looked up from germline, CDR1 is SNHLY and CDR2 is FYNNEI. This CDR3 has 12 amino acids. The V gene lost 2 bases and the J gene lost 3 bases, with 5 bases spanning the gap. The DNA of the CDR3 is TGTGCCAGCAGTGAACAGGGCTACGAGCAGTACTTC. Translating it yields CASSEQGYEQYF. Full variable domain (outside the CDR3, taken from reference TRBV2 and TRBJ2-7): EPEVTQTPSHQVTQMGQEVILRCVPISNHLYFYWYRQILGQKVEFLVSFYNNEISEKSEIFDDQFSVERPDGSNFTLKIRSTKLEDSAMYFCASSEQGYEQYFGPGTRLTVT.

The CDR3 sequence: CATSDLGAVGGYTF. For the CDR3, the DNA is TGTGCCACCAGTGATTTGGGGGCCGTCGGGGGCTACACCTTC. The chain carries TRBV24-1 and TRBJ1-2; tentative D call: TRBD1 (5 bases). CDR1 and CDR2 (germline): KGHDR, SFDVKD. CDR3 length equals 14 residues. Trimming removed 0 bases at V and 8 bases at J, with 12 bases between.

In its sample, this clonotype was seen many times. The chain links TRBV18 to TRBJ2-5; 10 positions match TRBD1. Per the germline V gene, CDR1 is KGHSH and CDR2 is LQKENI. The J segment lost 7 bases and the V segment lost 3 bases, leaving 2 bases of the junction unmatched. This CDR3 comprises 13 residues. CDR3 coding DNA: TGTGCCAGCTCACCGAGACAGGGGGCGACCCAGTACTTC. As protein: CASSPRQGATQYF.

This clonotype was seen at least ten times. The chain uses TRBV11-2 and TRBJ2-3; 12 nucleotides line up with TRBD2. The CDR3 spans 18 residues. Trimming cost V 2 bases and J 5 bases; bases outside gene matches: 11. Germline loops: CDR1 SGHAT, CDR2 FQNNGV. CDR3 nucleotides: TGTGCCAGCAGCTTATTATTGGGGGGGGGACTAGCGGGAGATACGCAGTATTTT. Its protein is CASSLLLGGGLAGDTQYF. Together with reference TRBV11-2 and TRBJ2-3, the CDR3 gives the full variable domain: EAGVAQSPRYKIIEKRQSVAFWCNPISGHATLYWYQQILGQGPKLLIQFQNNGVVDDSQLPKDRFSAERLKGVDSTLKIQPAKLEDSAVYLCASSLLLGGGLAGDTQYFGPGTRLTVL.

The table lists this clonotype with a few counts. The gene calls are TRBV29-1 and TRBJ2-1, with 9 positions matching TRBD2. The CDR3 extends over 14 amino acids. Germline values: CDR1 SQVTM, CDR2 ANQGSEA. The junction had 6 bases not matched to a gene; V was cut back by 6 bases and J by 3 bases. CDR3 residues: CSVLGLADYNEQFF. The CDR3 DNA sequence: TGCAGCGTCCTGGGACTAGCAGACTACAATGAGCAGTTCTTC.

This chain joins TRBV18 and TRBJ2-4; D ambiguous. CDR3 size: 15 residues. Between the trimmed V and J ends, which lost 3 bases and 6 bases, there was a span of 15 bases. The germline V gene has CDR1 KGHSH and CDR2 LQKENI. The CDR3 region is CASSPFGQELNIQYF. The CDR3 coding sequence is TGTGCCAGCTCACCTTTCGGGCAGGAGTTAAACATTCAGTACTTC.

This clonotype was counted a few times. V is TRBV28 and J is TRBJ2-7; D is perhaps TRBD1 or TRBD2 (5 bases each). Trimming cost V 3 bases and J 6 bases, with 15 bases left between them. CDR1 is MDHEN and CDR2 is SYDVKM in the germline V gene. The CDR3 is 14 residues long. The CDR3 loop is CASSFRGAFSEQYF. CDR3 nucleotide sequence: TGTGCCAGCAGTTTCCGGGGCGCATTCTCCGAGCAGTACTTC. Drawing the rest from reference TRBV28 and TRBJ2-7, the complete variable domain is DVKVTQSSRYLVKRTGEKVFLECVQDMDHENMFWYRQDPGLGLRLIYFSYDVKMKEKGDIPEGYSVSREKKERFSLILESASTNQTSMYLCASSFRGAFSEQYFGPGTRLTVT.